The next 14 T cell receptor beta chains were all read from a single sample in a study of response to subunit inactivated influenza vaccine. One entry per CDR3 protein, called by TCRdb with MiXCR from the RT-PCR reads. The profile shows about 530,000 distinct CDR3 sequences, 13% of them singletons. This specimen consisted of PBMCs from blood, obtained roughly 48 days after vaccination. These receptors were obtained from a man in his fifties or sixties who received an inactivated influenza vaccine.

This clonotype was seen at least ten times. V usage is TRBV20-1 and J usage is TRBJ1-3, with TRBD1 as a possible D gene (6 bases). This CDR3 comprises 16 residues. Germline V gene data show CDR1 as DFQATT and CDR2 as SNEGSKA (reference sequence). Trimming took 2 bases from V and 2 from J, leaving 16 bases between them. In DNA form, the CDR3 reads TGCAGTGCTAGAAAATTTACAGGGAGGACTGGAAACACCATATATTTT. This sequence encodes CSARKFTGRTGNTIYF.

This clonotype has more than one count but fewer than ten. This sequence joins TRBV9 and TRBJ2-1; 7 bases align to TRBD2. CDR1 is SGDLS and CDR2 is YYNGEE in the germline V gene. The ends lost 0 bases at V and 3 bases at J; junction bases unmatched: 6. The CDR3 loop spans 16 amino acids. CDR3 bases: TGTGCCAGCAGCGTAGACCCAGCGGGGAGCTACAATGAGCAGTTCTTC. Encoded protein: CASSVDPAGSYNEQFF.

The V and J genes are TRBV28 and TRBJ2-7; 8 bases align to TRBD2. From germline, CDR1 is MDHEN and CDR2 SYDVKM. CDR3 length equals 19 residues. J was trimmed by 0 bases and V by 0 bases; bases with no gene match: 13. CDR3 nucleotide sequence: TGTGCCAGCAGTTTATGGGGTTACGGACGCGGGACTAGCTCCTACGAGCAGTACTTC. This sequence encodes CASSLWGYGRGTSSYEQYF.

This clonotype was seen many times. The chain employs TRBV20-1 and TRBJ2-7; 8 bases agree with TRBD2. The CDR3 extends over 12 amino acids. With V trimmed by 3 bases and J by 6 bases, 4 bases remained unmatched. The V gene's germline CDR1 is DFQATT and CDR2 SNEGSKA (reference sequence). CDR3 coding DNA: TGCAGTGCTAGCCCGGGGGGGCCCGAGCAGTACTTC. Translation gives CSASPGGPEQYF.

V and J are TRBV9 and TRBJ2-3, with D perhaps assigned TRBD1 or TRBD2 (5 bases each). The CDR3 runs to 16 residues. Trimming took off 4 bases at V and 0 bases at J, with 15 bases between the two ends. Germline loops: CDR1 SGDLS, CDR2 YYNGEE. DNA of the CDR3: TGTGCCAGCAGCAGATGGGGACGGATTAGCACAGATACGCAGTATTTT. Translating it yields CASSRWGRISTDTQYF.

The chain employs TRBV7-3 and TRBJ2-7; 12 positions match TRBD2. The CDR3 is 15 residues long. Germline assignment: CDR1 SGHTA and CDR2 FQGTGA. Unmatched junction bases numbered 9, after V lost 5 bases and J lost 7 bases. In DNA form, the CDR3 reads TGTGCCAGCAGCCAGACTAGCGGGAGAACTGAGGAGCAGTACTTC. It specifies CASSQTSGRTEEQYF.

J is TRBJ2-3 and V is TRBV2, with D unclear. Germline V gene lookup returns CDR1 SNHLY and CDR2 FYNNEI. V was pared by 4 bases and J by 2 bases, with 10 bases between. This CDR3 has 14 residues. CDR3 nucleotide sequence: TGTGCCAGCAGTGCGATGATAGACACAGATACGCAGTATTTT. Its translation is CASSAMIDTDTQYF. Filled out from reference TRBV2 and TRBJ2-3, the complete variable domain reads EPEVTQTPSHQVTQMGQEVILRCVPISNHLYFYWYRQILGQKVEFLVSFYNNEISEKSEIFDDQFSVERPDGSNFTLKIRSTKLEDSAMYFCASSAMIDTDTQYFGPGTRLTVL.

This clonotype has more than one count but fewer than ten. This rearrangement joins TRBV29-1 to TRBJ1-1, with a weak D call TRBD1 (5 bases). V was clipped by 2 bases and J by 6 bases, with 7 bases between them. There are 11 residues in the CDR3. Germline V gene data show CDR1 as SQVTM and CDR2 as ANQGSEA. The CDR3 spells CSVEQGSEAFF. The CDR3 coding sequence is TGCAGCGTTGAACAGGGCTCTGAAGCTTTCTTT.

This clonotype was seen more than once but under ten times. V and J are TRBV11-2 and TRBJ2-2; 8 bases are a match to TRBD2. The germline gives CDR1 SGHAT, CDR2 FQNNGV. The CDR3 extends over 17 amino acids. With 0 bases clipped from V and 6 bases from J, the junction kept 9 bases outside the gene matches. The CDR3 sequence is CASSLEYGGAYSGELFF. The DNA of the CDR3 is TGTGCCAGCAGCTTAGAATACGGGGGGGCCTATTCCGGGGAGCTGTTTTTT. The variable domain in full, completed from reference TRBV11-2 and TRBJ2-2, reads EAGVAQSPRYKIIEKRQSVAFWCNPISGHATLYWYQQILGQGPKLLIQFQNNGVVDDSQLPKDRFSAERLKGVDSTLKIQPAKLEDSAVYLCASSLEYGGAYSGELFFGEGSRLTVL.

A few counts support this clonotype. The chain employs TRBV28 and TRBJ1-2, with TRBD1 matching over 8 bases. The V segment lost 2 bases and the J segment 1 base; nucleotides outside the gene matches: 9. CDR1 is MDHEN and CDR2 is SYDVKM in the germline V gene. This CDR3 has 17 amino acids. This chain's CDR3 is CASSLPGTGRHNYGYTF. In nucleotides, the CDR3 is TGTGCCAGCAGTTTACCCGGGACAGGCAGGCATAACTATGGCTACACCTTC.

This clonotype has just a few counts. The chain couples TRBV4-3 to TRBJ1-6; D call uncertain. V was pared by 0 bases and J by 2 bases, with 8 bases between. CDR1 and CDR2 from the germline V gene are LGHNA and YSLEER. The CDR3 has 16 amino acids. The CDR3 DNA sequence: TGCGCCAGCAGCCAAGAGGGAGACACCTATAATTCACCCCTCCACTTT. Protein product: CASSQEGDTYNSPLHF.

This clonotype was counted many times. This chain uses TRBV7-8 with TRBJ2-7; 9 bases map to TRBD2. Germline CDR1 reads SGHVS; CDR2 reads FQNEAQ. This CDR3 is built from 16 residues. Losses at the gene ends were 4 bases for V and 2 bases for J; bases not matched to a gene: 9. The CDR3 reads CASSSPGGRAPYEQYF. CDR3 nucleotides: TGTGCCAGCAGCTCTCCTGGCGGGAGGGCCCCCTACGAGCAGTACTTC.

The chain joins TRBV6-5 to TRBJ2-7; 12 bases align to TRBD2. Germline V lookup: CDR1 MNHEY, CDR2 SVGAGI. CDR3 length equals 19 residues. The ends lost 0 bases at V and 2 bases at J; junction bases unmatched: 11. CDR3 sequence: CASSYSRTGTSGLTYEQYF. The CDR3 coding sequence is TGTGCCAGCAGTTACTCAAGAACCGGGACTAGCGGGCTAACCTACGAGCAGTACTTC.

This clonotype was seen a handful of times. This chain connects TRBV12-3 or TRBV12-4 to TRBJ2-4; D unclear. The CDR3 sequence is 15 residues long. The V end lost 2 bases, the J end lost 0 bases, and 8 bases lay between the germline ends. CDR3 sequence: CASSLQRLAKNIQYF. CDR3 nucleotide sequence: TGTGCCAGCAGTTTACAAAGACTAGCCAAAAACATTCAGTACTTC.